This TCR beta chain was sequenced during a study of T cell responses to AZD1222 COVID-19 vaccine. General study results and limits: Donors, mostly white British, included more females; clonal diversity was possibly underestimated.

Data came from immunoSEQ multiplex PCR; TCRdb stores just in-frame clones and leaves some out. Of 85,000 to 120,000 clones in the sample, almost 90% are singletons; the top ten hold approximately 5.4%. The CDR3 spans 14 residues. V lost 1 base and J lost 4, with 7 bases in between. The V gene's germline CDR1 is SEHNR and CDR2 FQNEAQ (reference sequence). A note on this clone: As yet, its antigen is unknown.

The sequence derives from an adult in good health. The specimen was peripheral blood, collected on day 0 of AZD1222 vaccination. V gene TRBV7-9 combines with J gene TRBJ2-2, with D unresolved. DNA of the CDR3: TGTGCCAGCAGCTTAGTCGGTAGCACCGGGGAGCTGTTTTTT. Amino acid sequence: CASSLVGSTGELFF.